This T cell receptor (beta chain) was identified during a study of T-cell reconstitution after alpha-beta-depleted transplantation in children. Trimming left V 6 bases short and J 2 bases short, with 14 bases between. The CDR3 length is 14 residues. Germline CDR1 reads SEHNR; CDR2 reads FQNEAQ (reference sequence). Unique molecular identifiers were used to barcode this TCRbeta library. TCRdb redid the calling of the PCR reads with MiXCR, one entry per CDR3 protein. The sample carries fewer than 550,000 distinct CDR3 sequences, under 13% recorded once. This clonotype was observed a handful of times. V usage is TRBV7-9 and J usage is TRBJ2-7; tentative D call: TRBD2 (6 bases). The receptor comes from a human donor who donated a stem cell graft to a child with acute myeloid leukemia. Sequenced here: PBMCs from the stem cell graft donor, sampled from the stem cell graft. The CDR3 DNA reads as TGTGCCAGCAGTCCCCGGGGGACTCCCTACGAGCAGTACTTC. Its translation: CASSPRGTPYEQYF. The full variable domain, completed using reference TRBV7-9 and TRBJ2-7, is DTGVSQNPRHKITKRGQNVTFRCDPISEHNRLYWYRQTLGQGPEFLTYFQNEAQLEKSRLLSDRFSAERPKGSFSTLEIQRTEQGDSAMYLCASSPRGTPYEQYFGPGTRLTVT.